Reported below is one TCR beta chain. No antigen is known for it. This record comes from a study of T cell responses to AZD1222 COVID-19 vaccine. The study's findings and limits: Researchers took repertoire samples only after the peak T cell response had come. Spike-specific TCR breadth and depth both grew after two AZD1222 doses. Donors, mostly white British, included more females; clonal diversity was possibly underestimated.

Generated by immunoSEQ multiplex PCR, the TCRdb table keeps only in-frame clones and is missing some. The sample carries under 150,000 clones, 82% recorded once. The V end was cut by 3 bases, the J end by 1 base, with 18 bases between. Germline V gene data show CDR1 as LNHDA and CDR2 as SQIVND (reference sequence). This CDR3 has 18 amino acids. Sequences were derived from peripheral blood, sampled on day 0 of MenACWY control vaccination. The clonotype was recovered from an adult in good health. The chain joins TRBV19 to TRBJ2-2; weak D call: TRBD2 (6 bases). CDR3 residues: CASSIRYGGLQNTGELFF. In DNA, the CDR3 is TGTGCCAGTAGTATCCGGTACGGGGGATTGCAGAACACCGGGGAGCTGTTTTTT.